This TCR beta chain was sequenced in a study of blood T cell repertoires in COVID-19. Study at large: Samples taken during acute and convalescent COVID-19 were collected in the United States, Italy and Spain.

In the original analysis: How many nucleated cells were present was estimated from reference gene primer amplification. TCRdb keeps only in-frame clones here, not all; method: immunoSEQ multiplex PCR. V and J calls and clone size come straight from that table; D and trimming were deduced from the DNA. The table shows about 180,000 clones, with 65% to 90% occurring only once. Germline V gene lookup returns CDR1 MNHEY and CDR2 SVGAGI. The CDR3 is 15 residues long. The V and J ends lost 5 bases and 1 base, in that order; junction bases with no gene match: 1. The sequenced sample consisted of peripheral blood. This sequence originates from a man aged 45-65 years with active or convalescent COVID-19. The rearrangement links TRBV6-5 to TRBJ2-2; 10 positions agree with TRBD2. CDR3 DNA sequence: TGTGCCAGCAGTCGACTAGCGGGGAACACCGGGGAGCTGTTTTTT. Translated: CASSRLAGNTGELFF.